This T cell receptor beta chain is drawn from a study of cytomegalovirus exposure and HLA in healthy donors. Findings and limits, study-wide: Based on reports, TCR beta sequences accurately predicted HLA-A and HLA-B alleles for most subjects. Several of the most significant clusters appeared, in a later analysis, to be linked to common viral pathogens.

This PCR relied on a set of 60 Vbeta primers and 13 Jbeta primers. The assay was immunoSEQ multiplex PCR, and TCRdb's table has in-frame clones only and misses some. In the table there are about 180,000 clones, about four fifths of which are singletons. This clone was detected only a few times. What it recognizes is unknown. The donors, nominally healthy at sampling, likely had unrecorded immune exposures. V was cut by 4 bases and J by 0 bases, with 11 bases left in between. Per the germline V gene, CDR1 is SGHRS and CDR2 is YFSETQ. The CDR3 is 16 amino acids. The source is a woman in her thirties in good health and CMV-seronegative. The sample comprised PBMCs. V gene TRBV5-1 combines with J gene TRBJ2-6, with D unresolved. The CDR3 nucleotides read TGCGCCAGCAGCACGGGTGGAGTCTCTGGGGCCAACGTCCTGACTTTC. Translating gives CASSTGGVSGANVLTF.